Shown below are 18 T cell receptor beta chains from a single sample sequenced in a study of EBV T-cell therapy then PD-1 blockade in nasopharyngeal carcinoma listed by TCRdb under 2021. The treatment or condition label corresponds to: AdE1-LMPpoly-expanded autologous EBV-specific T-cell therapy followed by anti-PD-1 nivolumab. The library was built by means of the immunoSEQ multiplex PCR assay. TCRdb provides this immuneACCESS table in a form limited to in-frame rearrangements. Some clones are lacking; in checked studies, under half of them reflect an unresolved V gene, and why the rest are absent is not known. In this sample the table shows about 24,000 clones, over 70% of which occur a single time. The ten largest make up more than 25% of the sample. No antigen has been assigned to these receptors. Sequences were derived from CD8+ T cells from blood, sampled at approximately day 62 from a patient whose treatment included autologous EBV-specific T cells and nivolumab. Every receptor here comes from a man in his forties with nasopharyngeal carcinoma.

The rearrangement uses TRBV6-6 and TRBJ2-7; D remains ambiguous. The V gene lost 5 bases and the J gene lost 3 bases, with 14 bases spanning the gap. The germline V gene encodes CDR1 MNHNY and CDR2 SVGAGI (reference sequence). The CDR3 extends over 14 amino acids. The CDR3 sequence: CASSPTRIGYEQYF. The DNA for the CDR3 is TGTGCCAGCAGTCCGACGCGTATCGGCTACGAGCAGTACTTC.

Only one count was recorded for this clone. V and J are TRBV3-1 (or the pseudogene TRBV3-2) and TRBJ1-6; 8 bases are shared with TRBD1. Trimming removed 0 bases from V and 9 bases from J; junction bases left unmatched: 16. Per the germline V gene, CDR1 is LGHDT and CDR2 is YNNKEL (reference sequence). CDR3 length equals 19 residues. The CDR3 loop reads CASSQDTAGGSYLGSPLHF. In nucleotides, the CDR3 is TGTGCCAGCAGCCAAGATACGGCAGGGGGCTCCTATTTAGGTTCACCCCTCCACTTT.

The CDR3 protein is CASSQDRSLREQYF. CDR3 in DNA: TGCGCCAGCAGCCAAGATAGATCCCTCCGGGAGCAGTACTTC. The chain recombines TRBV4-3 with TRBJ2-7; D is ambiguous. The CDR3 covers 14 residues. The V and J ends lost 0 bases and 7 bases respectively, with 13 bases between them. Looked up from germline, CDR1 is LGHNA and CDR2 is YSLEER.

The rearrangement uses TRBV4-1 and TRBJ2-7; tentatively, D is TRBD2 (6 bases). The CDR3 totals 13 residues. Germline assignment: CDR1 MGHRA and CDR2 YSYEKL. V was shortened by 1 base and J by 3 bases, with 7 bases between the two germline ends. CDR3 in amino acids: CASSQGGDYEQYF. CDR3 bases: TGCGCCAGCAGCCAAGGGGGGGACTACGAGCAGTACTTC.

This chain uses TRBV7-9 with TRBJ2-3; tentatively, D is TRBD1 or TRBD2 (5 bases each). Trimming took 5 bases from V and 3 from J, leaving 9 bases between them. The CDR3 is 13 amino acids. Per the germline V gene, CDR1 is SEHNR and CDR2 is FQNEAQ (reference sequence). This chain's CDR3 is CASSPEGTDTQYF. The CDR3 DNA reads TGTGCCAGCAGCCCAGAGGGGACAGATACGCAGTATTTT.

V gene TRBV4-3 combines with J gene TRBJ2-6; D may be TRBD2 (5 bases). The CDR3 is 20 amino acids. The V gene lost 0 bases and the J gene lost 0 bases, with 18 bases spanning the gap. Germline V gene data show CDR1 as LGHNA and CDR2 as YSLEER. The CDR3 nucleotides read TGCGCCAGCAGCCAAGATCGAATAGCGCGTATGAACTCTGGGGCCAACGTCCTGACTTTC. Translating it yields CASSQDRIARMNSGANVLTF.

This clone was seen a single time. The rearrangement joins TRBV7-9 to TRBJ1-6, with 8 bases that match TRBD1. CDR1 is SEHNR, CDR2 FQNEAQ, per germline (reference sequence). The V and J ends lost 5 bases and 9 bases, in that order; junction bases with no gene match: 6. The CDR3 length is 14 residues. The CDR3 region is CASSPDRGRSPLHF. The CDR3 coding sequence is TGTGCCAGCAGCCCAGACAGGGGACGTTCACCCCTCCACTTT.

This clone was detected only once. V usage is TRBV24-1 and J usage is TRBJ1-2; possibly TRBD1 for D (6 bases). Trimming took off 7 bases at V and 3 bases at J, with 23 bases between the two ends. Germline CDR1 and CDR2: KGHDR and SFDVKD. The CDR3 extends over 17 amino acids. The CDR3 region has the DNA TGTGCCACCAGCCCAGCATGGGACACCGGACGTTACTATGGCTACACCTTC. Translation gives CATSPAWDTGRYYGYTF.

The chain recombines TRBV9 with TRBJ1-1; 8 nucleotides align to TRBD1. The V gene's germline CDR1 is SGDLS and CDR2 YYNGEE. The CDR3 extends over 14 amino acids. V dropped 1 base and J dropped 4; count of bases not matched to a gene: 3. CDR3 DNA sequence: TGTGCCAGCAGCGTACAGGGGGCCGGCACTGAAGCTTTCTTT. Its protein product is CASSVQGAGTEAFF.

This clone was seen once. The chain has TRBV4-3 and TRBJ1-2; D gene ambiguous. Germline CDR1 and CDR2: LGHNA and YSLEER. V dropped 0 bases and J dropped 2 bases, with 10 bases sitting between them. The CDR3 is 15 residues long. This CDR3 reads CASSQDLPGNYGYTF. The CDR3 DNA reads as TGCGCCAGCAGCCAAGATCTTCCGGGGAACTATGGCTACACCTTC.

As DNA, the CDR3 is TGTGCCAGCAGCTTAGGCAGGGGGCGATTTGCGTATGAGCAGTTCTTC. This translates into CASSLGRGRFAYEQFF. The chain carries TRBV11-3 and TRBJ2-1, with TRBD1 identical over 8 bases. The J segment lost 8 bases and the V segment lost 1 base, leaving 10 bases of the junction unmatched. The CDR3 runs to 16 residues. Germline assignment: CDR1 SGHNT and CDR2 YENEEA.

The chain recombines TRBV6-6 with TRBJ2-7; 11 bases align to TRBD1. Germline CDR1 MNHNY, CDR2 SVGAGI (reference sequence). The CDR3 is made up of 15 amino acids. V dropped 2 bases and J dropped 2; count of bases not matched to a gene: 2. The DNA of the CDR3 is TGTGCCAGCAGTTACGGGGACAGGGGGACCTACGAGCAGTACTTC. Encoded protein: CASSYGDRGTYEQYF.

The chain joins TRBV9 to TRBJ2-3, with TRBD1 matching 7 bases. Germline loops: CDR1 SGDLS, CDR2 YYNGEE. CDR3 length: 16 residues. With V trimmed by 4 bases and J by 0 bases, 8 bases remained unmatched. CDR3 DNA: TGTGCCAGCAGCCCGGAAGGGGGCTTGAGCACAGATACGCAGTATTTT. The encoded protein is CASSPEGGLSTDTQYF.

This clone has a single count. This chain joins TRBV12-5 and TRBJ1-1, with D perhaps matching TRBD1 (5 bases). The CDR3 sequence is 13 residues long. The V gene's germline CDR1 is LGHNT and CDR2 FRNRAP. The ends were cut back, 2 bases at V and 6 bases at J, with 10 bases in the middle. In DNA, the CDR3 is TGTGCTAGTGGTTTGCAAGGGGCCTCTGAAGCTTTCTTT. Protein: CASGLQGASEAFF.

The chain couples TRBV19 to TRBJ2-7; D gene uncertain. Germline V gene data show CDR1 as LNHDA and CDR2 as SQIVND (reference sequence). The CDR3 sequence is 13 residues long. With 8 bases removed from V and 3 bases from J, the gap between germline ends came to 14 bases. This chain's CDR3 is CASGPGWLYEQYF. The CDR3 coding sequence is TGTGCCAGTGGACCCGGATGGCTCTACGAGCAGTACTTC.

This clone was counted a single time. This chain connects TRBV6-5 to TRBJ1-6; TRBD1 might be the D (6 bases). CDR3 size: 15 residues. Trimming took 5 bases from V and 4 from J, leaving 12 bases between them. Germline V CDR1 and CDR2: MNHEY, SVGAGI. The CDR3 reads CASSNDRRYNSPLHF. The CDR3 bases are TGTGCCAGCAGTAACGACAGGCGGTATAATTCACCCCTCCACTTT.

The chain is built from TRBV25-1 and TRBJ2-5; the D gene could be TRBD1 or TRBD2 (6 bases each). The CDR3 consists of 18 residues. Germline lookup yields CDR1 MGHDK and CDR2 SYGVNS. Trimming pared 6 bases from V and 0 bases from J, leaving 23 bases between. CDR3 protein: CASSHFWPPEGDQETQYF. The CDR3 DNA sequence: TGTGCCAGCAGCCACTTTTGGCCACCGGAGGGGGACCAAGAGACCCAGTACTTC.

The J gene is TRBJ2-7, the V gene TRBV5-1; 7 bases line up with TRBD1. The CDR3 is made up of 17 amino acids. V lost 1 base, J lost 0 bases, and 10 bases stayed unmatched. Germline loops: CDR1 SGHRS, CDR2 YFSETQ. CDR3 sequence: CASSLSTGTVSSYEQYF. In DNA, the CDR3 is TGCGCCAGCAGCTTGTCAACCGGGACAGTTAGCTCCTACGAGCAGTACTTC.